The 30 T cell receptor beta chains presented below share a single source sample, sequenced in a study of T cell changes during pregnancy in multiple sclerosis. Libraries were prepared by immunoSEQ multiplex PCR; TCRdb keeps only in-frame clonotypes and omits some of them. The sample holds over 50,000 clones, approximately 90% seen once. The material sequenced was peripheral blood, taken in the first trimester of pregnancy. The source is a female donor in good health, enrolled as a control in a pregnancy study.

This clone was detected only a few times. The V and J genes are TRBV27 and TRBJ1-5, with D possibly being TRBD1 (5 bases). From germline, CDR1 is MNHEY and CDR2 SMNVEV (reference sequence). Deletions cut 0 bases from V and 4 bases from J, with 10 bases between. The CDR3 loop spans 15 amino acids. CDR3 nucleotides: TGTGCCAGCAGTTTATCAGCAGGGCTTAATCAGCCCCAGCATTTT. This sequence encodes CASSLSAGLNQPQHF.

The chain recombines TRBV19 with TRBJ1-1; 8 bases match TRBD1. Per the germline V gene, CDR1 is LNHDA and CDR2 is SQIVND (reference sequence). With V trimmed by 2 bases and J by 4 bases, 0 bases remained unmatched. This CDR3 region has 13 residues. The CDR3: CASSITGGTEAFF. CDR3 coding DNA: TGTGCCAGTAGTATAACAGGGGGCACTGAAGCTTTCTTT.

This chain links TRBV11-3 with TRBJ1-4; 8 bases fit TRBD1. The CDR3 runs 15 residues. Per germline, CDR1 SGHNT and CDR2 YENEEA. The J segment lost 7 bases and the V segment lost 5 bases, leaving 9 bases of the junction unmatched. CDR3 DNA sequence: TGTGCCAGCAGCCCTAGGACAGGGCCGAGTGAAAAACTGTTTTTT. It translates to CASSPRTGPSEKLFF.

This clone was counted once. The genes are TRBV30 and TRBJ1-5; 9 bases fit TRBD1. From germline, CDR1 is GTSNPN and CDR2 SVGIG (reference sequence). The V gene end was trimmed by 0 bases and the J gene end by 2 bases; junction bases not matched to a gene: 11. The CDR3 runs 18 residues. Here the CDR3 reads CAWSVRGGGQGGNQPQHF. CDR3 sequence (DNA): TGTGCCTGGAGTGTACGGGGAGGGGGACAGGGTGGCAATCAGCCCCAGCATTTT.

The V gene is TRBV7-3, the J gene TRBJ2-1; 12 bases map to TRBD2. The V gene end was trimmed by 4 bases and the J gene end by 9 bases; junction bases not matched to a gene: 7. Per the germline V gene, CDR1 is SGHTA and CDR2 is FQGTGA. The CDR3 contains 15 residues. CDR3 protein: CASSSPSGGASEQFF. CDR3 nucleotide sequence: TGTGCCAGCAGCTCCCCTAGCGGGGGGGCGAGTGAGCAGTTCTTC.

This chain joins TRBV7-3 and TRBJ2-2, with 10 bases matching TRBD1. Per the germline V gene, CDR1 is SGHTA and CDR2 is FQGTGA. After removal of 3 bases from V and 5 bases from J, the junction contained 0 bases not matched to a gene. The CDR3 has 14 amino acids. The CDR3 DNA sequence: TGTGCCAGCAGCTTGGACAGGGGGACCGGGGAGCTGTTTTTT. As protein: CASSLDRGTGELFF.

The chain combines TRBV15 with TRBJ1-1; possible D gene TRBD1, 6 bases. From germline, CDR1 is LNHNV and CDR2 YYDKDF (reference sequence). The CDR3 is 13 residues long. V shed 0 bases and J shed 7 bases, with 9 bases lying between them. In nucleotides, the CDR3 is TGTGCCACCAGCAGAGATCTACAGGGTGAAGCTTTCTTT. Translating it yields CATSRDLQGEAFF.

This chain joins TRBV7-2 and TRBJ1-1, with 8 nucleotides matching TRBD1. The CDR3 length is 16 residues. The ends lost 1 base at V and 5 bases at J; junction bases unmatched: 9. From germline, CDR1 is SGHTA and CDR2 FQGNSA. The CDR3 DNA follows: TGTGCCAGCAGCTTAGGAAGTAGGACAGGGAGGACTGAAGCTTTCTTT. Protein sequence: CASSLGSRTGRTEAFF.

The chain uses TRBV5-4 and TRBJ2-2; tentative D call: TRBD2 (6 bases). Per germline, CDR1 SGHNT and CDR2 YYREEE (reference sequence). The CDR3 runs to 15 residues. The ends were cut back, 4 bases at V and 5 bases at J, with 15 bases in the middle. The CDR3 DNA is TGTGCCAGCAGCCCCTCCGGGGGTAGGACCGGGGAGCTGTTTTTT. This gives the protein CASSPSGGRTGELFF. The variable domain in full, completed from reference TRBV5-4 and TRBJ2-2, reads ETGVTQSPTHLIKTRGQQVTLRCSSQSGHNTVSWYQQALGQGPQFIFQYYREEENGRGNFPPRFSGLQFPNYSSELNVNALELDDSALYLCASSPSGGRTGELFFGEGSRLTVL.

The chain joins TRBV9 to TRBJ1-3, with 8 bases that match TRBD1. The CDR3 totals 18 residues. The V and J ends lost 2 bases and 0 bases, in that order; junction bases with no gene match: 10. Germline CDR1 reads SGDLS; CDR2 reads YYNGEE. The CDR3 is CASSVGQGRHSSGNTIYF. In DNA, the CDR3 is TGTGCCAGCAGCGTCGGACAGGGAAGACATAGCTCTGGAAACACCATATATTTT.

The V gene is TRBV5-8, the J gene TRBJ1-2; 7 bases line up with TRBD1. Trimming cost V 4 bases and J 5 bases; bases outside gene matches: 5. CDR3 length equals 13 residues. Germline CDR1 SGHTS, CDR2 YDEGEE. This CDR3 reads CASSLGTEYGYTF. The CDR3 DNA follows: TGTGCCAGCAGCCTGGGGACAGAGTATGGCTACACCTTC.

The rearrangement joins TRBV11-3 to TRBJ1-1, with a possible D match to TRBD1 (5 bases). V shed 2 bases and J shed 5 bases, with 12 bases lying between them. The CDR3 has 14 residues. Germline loops: CDR1 SGHNT, CDR2 YENEEA. CDR3 coding DNA: TGTGCCAGCAGCTTACAGGGTGAGAGGACTGAAGCTTTCTTT. Translation gives CASSLQGERTEAFF. Using reference TRBV11-3 and TRBJ1-1 for the parts outside the CDR3, the full variable domain is EAGVVQSPRYKIIEKKQPVAFWCNPISGHNTLYWYLQNLGQGPELLIRYENEEAVDDSQLPKDRFSAERLKGVDSTLKIQPAELGDSAVYLCASSLQGERTEAFFGQGTRLTVV.

The chain joins TRBV6-4 to TRBJ2-3; 11 nucleotides line up with TRBD2. This CDR3 has 15 residues. Germline CDR1 is MRHNA and CDR2 is SNTAGT. V shed 6 bases and J 7 bases; nucleotides not matched to a gene: 9. The DNA of the CDR3 is TGTGCCAGCAGCGAATTAGCGGGGGGGCCTTATACGCAGTATTTT. Its protein is CASSELAGGPYTQYF.

This rearrangement joins TRBV19 to TRBJ2-1; the match to TRBD2 covers 11 bases. Trimming cost V 4 bases and J 16 bases; bases outside gene matches: 15. The CDR3 has 15 residues. Germline-derived CDR1 and CDR2 are LNHDA and SQIVND (reference sequence). The CDR3 DNA is TGTGCCAGTAGTACGGAGGGACTAGCGGACTCCTCGCGATTCTTC. It codes for CASSTEGLADSSRFF. Complete variable domain (other parts from reference TRBV19 and TRBJ2-1): DGGITQSPKYLFRKEGQNVTLSCEQNLNHDAMYWYRQDPGQGLRLIYYSQIVNDFQKGDIAEGYSVSREKKESFPLTVTSAQKNPTAFYLCASSTEGLADSSRFFGPGTRLTVL.

The chain links TRBV4-2 to TRBJ1-2; D not resolved. The CDR3 loop spans 14 amino acids. Germline loops: CDR1 LGHNA, CDR2 YNFKEQ. V dropped 0 bases and J dropped 5 bases, with 10 bases sitting between them. The CDR3 reads CASSQDYDEYGYTF. The CDR3, as DNA: TGTGCCAGCAGCCAAGACTATGATGAGTATGGCTACACCTTC.

The chain links TRBV19 to TRBJ2-7, with D possibly matching TRBD1 (6 bases). This CDR3 contains 14 residues. V lost 4 bases and J 1 base, leaving 11 bases between the germline ends. Germline V gives CDR1 LNHDA, CDR2 SQIVND (reference sequence). CDR3 bases: TGTGCCAGTAGTAACAGGGCTAGTTCCTACGAGCAGTACTTC. It codes for CASSNRASSYEQYF.

The chain employs TRBV4-2 and TRBJ2-3, with 9 bases lining up with TRBD2. CDR3 size: 16 residues. V shed 1 base, J shed 0 bases, and the junction held 2 bases outside the gene matches. Germline V lookup: CDR1 LGHNA, CDR2 YNFKEQ. CDR3 loop: CASSQVAGGSTDTQYF. DNA of the CDR3: TGTGCCAGCAGCCAAGTGGCGGGGGGGAGCACAGATACGCAGTATTTT.

The chain has TRBV19 and TRBJ1-1; D is perhaps TRBD1 (6 bases). V lost 1 base, J lost 3 bases, and 9 bases lay in between. CDR3 size: 14 residues. Germline loops: CDR1 LNHDA, CDR2 SQIVND (reference sequence). The CDR3 DNA is TGTGCCAGTAGTATAGCAGGGGCGTACACTGAAGCTTTCTTT. This sequence encodes CASSIAGAYTEAFF.

This sequence joins TRBV19 and TRBJ1-6; TRBD1 agrees at 7 bases. This CDR3 is built from 15 residues. The germline V gene encodes CDR1 LNHDA and CDR2 SQIVND (reference sequence). The V gene end was trimmed by 6 bases and the J gene end by 13 bases; junction bases not matched to a gene: 15. The CDR3 is CASRNRGEYFGPLHF. The CDR3 DNA reads TGTGCCAGTAGGAACAGGGGCGAGTATTTTGGGCCCCTCCACTTT.

V usage is TRBV4-3 and J usage is TRBJ1-5, with 8 bases aligning to TRBD1. CDR1 and CDR2 from the germline V gene are LGHNA and YSLEER. J was trimmed by 6 bases and V by 3 bases; bases with no gene match: 1. This CDR3 region has 13 residues. CDR3 protein: CASSQDRAQPQHF. Here the CDR3 DNA reads TGCGCCAGCAGCCAGGACAGGGCTCAGCCCCAGCATTTT.

The chain's CDR3 is CASSKAGGPAGELFF. DNA for the CDR3: TGCGCCAGCAGTAAGGCGGGGGGGCCCGCCGGGGAGCTGTTTTTT. The V gene is TRBV4-1, the J gene TRBJ2-2; 9 bases line up with TRBD2. Per the germline V gene, CDR1 is MGHRA and CDR2 is YSYEKL. V shed 6 bases and J 6 bases; nucleotides not matched to a gene: 8. This CDR3 is built from 15 residues.

The chain couples TRBV30 to TRBJ2-1; 10 nucleotides match TRBD1. The V segment lost 5 bases and the J segment 7 bases; nucleotides outside the gene matches: 5. The germline V gene encodes CDR1 GTSNPN and CDR2 SVGIG (reference sequence). The length of the CDR3 is 13 residues. The DNA of the CDR3 is TGTGCCTGGGGGACAGGGGTCGGGAATGAGCAGTTCTTC. Its protein is CAWGTGVGNEQFF. Supplemented by reference TRBV30 and TRBJ2-1, the full variable domain reads SQTIHQWPATLVQPVGSPLSLECTVEGTSNPNLYWYRQAAGRGLQLLFYSVGIGQISSEVPQNLSASRPQDRQFILSSKKLLLSDSGFYLCAWGTGVGNEQFFGPGTRLTVL.

This chain's CDR3 is CASSQESFLAASYEQYF. The CDR3 nucleotides are TGCGCCAGCAGCCAAGAATCTTTCCTAGCGGCGTCCTACGAGCAGTACTTC. The chain joins TRBV4-1 to TRBJ2-7; TRBD2 matches at 7 bases. The CDR3 runs to 17 residues. Per germline, CDR1 MGHRA and CDR2 YSYEKL. V was clipped by 0 bases and J by 1 base; unmatched bases: 9.

V gene TRBV4-1 combines with J gene TRBJ2-7; 9 nucleotides align to TRBD1. Germline values: CDR1 MGHRA, CDR2 YSYEKL. The V and J ends lost 4 bases and 4 bases, in that order; junction bases with no gene match: 8. The CDR3 sequence is 15 residues long. The CDR3 region is CASSPSQGAKYEQYF. In DNA form, the CDR3 reads TGCGCCAGCAGCCCATCACAGGGGGCGAAATACGAGCAGTACTTC.

This rearrangement joins TRBV4-1 to TRBJ2-7; 9 bases agree with TRBD1. The V gene's germline CDR1 is MGHRA and CDR2 YSYEKL. The CDR3 length is 15 residues. V lost 1 base to trimming and J lost 0 bases; unmatched junction nucleotides: 1. The CDR3 is CASSQGQGVSYEQYF. DNA for the CDR3: TGCGCCAGCAGCCAAGGACAGGGGGTCTCCTACGAGCAGTACTTC.

The V and J genes are TRBV7-9 and TRBJ2-7; TRBD1 agrees at 10 bases. Unmatched junction bases numbered 3, after V lost 2 bases and J lost 2 bases. The CDR3 runs 15 residues. Germline CDR1 SEHNR, CDR2 FQNEAQ (reference sequence). The CDR3 protein is CASSLRDRGTYEQYF. CDR3 nucleotides: TGTGCCAGCAGCTTAAGGGACAGGGGAACCTACGAGCAGTACTTC.

The V call is TRBV19, the J call TRBJ1-2; D is perhaps TRBD1 (5 bases). Germline V gene sequence: CDR1 LNHDA, CDR2 SQIVND (reference sequence). The CDR3 runs 13 residues. Trimming took off 3 bases at V and 2 bases at J, with 7 bases between the two ends. The CDR3 DNA sequence: TGTGCCAGTAGTATTAGACAGAACTATGGCTACACCTTC. Protein product: CASSIRQNYGYTF.

The chain links TRBV6-5 to TRBJ1-1; TRBD1 matches 10 bases. V shed 6 bases and J 7 bases; nucleotides not matched to a gene: 5. CDR3 size: 13 residues. CDR1 MNHEY and CDR2 SVGAGI come from the germline V gene. The CDR3 DNA reads TGTGCCAGCAGAGACAGGGGGCTGAGTGAAGCTTTCTTT. It codes for CASRDRGLSEAFF.

J is TRBJ2-7 and V is TRBV6-5; the D gene is possibly TRBD2 (6 bases). Trimming stripped 6 bases from V and 9 bases from J, with 18 bases between. Looked up from germline, CDR1 is MNHEY and CDR2 is SVGAGI. The CDR3 runs to 13 residues. The CDR3 DNA is TGTGCCAGCAGCCGGGGACTCTCGGCAGGGCAGTACTTC. It codes for CASSRGLSAGQYF.

V usage is TRBV2 and J usage is TRBJ1-1; 10 bases map to TRBD1. V gave up 7 bases and J gave up 2 bases; unmatched junction bases: 10. CDR3 length: 16 amino acids. CDR1 is SNHLY and CDR2 is FYNNEI in the germline V gene. CDR3 nucleotide sequence: TGTGCCAGCAATCGGGACAGGGGATCAACTAACACTGAAGCTTTCTTT. This encodes CASNRDRGSTNTEAFF. The variable domain in full, with the rest retrieved from reference TRBV2 and TRBJ1-1, is EPEVTQTPSHQVTQMGQEVILRCVPISNHLYFYWYRQILGQKVEFLVSFYNNEISEKSEIFDDQFSVERPDGSNFTLKIRSTKLEDSAMYFCASNRDRGSTNTEAFFGQGTRLTVV.